This TCR beta chain was sequenced for a study of T cell clusters in autoimmune cytopenias. Study-level findings and limits: Functional roles of the in silico T cell clusters still await experimental validation.

TRB amplification used 250 ng of peripheral blood genomic DNA. TRB was amplified by touch-down multiplex PCR, primer pools A and B combined. TCRdb reanalyzed the multiplex PCR reads, giving one entry per CDR3 protein sequence and no DNA. This table holds about 4,100 distinct CDR3 sequences. On this clonotype: Antigen unknown.

CDR3 size: 14 residues. The germline V gene encodes CDR1 SGHNT and CDR2 YYREEE (reference sequence). The sample was also reused in another study, on T cell repertoires in aging, cancer and after chemotherapy.

The V gene is TRBV5-4, the J gene TRBJ2-7; checking the TCRdb D call of TRBD1 is not possible without DNA. Sequencing was carried out using peripheral blood. The TCR originated in a human donor in good health. The CDR3 is CASSQTQGSYEQYF.